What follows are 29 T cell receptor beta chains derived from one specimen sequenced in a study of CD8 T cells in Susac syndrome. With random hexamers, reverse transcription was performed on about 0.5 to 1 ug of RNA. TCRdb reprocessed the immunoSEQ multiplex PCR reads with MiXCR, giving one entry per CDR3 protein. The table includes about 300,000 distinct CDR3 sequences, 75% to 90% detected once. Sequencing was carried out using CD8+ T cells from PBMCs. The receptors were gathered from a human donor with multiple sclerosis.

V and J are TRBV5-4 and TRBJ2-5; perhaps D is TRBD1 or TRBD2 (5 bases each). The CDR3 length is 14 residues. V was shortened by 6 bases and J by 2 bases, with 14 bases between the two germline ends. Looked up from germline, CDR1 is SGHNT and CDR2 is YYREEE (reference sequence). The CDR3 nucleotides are TGTGCCAGCACCAACCTGGGACGGCAAGAGACCCAGTACTTC. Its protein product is CASTNLGRQETQYF.

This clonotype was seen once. CDR3 nucleotide sequence: TGTGCCAGCAGCCCAGCCGGGACTAGCGGGAGCAATGAGCAGTTCTTC. Encoded protein: CASSPAGTSGSNEQFF. The chain combines TRBV6-4 with TRBJ2-1, with TRBD2 matching 14 bases. With V trimmed by 6 bases and J by 6 bases, 7 bases remained unmatched. There are 16 residues in the CDR3. The germline CDR1 and CDR2 sequences are MRHNA and SNTAGT.

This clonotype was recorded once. CDR3 loop: CASSVGTEVRAQYF. CDR3 DNA: TGTGCCAGCAGCGTAGGGACAGAAGTAAGGGCCCAGTACTTC. The V and J genes are TRBV9 and TRBJ2-5; weak D call: TRBD1 (6 bases). The CDR3 extends over 14 amino acids. V dropped 0 bases and J dropped 9 bases, with 15 bases sitting between them. Germline V lookup: CDR1 SGDLS, CDR2 YYNGEE.

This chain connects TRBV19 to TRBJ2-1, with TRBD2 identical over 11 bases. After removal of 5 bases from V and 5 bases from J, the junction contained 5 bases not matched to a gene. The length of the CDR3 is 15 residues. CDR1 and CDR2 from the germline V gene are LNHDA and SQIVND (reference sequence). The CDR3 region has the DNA TGTGCCAGTAGTCCCCTGGGACTAGCGGACAATGAGCAGTTCTTC. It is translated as CASSPLGLADNEQFF.

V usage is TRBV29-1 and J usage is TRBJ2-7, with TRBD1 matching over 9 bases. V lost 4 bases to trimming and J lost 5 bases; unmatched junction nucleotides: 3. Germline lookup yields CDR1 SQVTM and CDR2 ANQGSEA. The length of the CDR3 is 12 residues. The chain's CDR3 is CSVGTGENEQYF. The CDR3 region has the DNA TGCAGCGTTGGGACAGGGGAAAACGAGCAGTACTTC.

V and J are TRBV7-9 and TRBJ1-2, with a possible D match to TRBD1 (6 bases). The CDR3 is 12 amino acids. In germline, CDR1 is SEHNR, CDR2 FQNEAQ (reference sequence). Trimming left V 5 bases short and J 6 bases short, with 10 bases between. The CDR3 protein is CASSPKGDGYTF. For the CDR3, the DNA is TGTGCCAGCAGCCCCAAGGGGGATGGCTACACCTTC.

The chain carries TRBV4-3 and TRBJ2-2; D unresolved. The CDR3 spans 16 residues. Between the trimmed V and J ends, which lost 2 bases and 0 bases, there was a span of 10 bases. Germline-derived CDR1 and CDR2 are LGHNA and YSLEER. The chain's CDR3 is CASSQFDLTNTGELFF. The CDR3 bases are TGCGCCAGCAGCCAATTCGACCTAACGAACACCGGGGAGCTGTTTTTT.

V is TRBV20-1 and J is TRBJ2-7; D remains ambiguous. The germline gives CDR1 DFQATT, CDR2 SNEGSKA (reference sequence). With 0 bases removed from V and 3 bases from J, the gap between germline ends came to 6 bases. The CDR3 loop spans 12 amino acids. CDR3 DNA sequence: TGCAGTGCTAGAGACCAAGGCTACGAGCAGTACTTC. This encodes CSARDQGYEQYF.

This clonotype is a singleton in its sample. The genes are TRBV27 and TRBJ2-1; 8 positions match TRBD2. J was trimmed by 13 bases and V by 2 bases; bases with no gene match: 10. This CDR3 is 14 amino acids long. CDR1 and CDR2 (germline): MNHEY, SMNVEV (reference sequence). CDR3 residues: CASSLRREEARQFF. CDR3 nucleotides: TGTGCCAGCAGTTTAAGGCGGGAGGAGGCTCGACAGTTCTTC.

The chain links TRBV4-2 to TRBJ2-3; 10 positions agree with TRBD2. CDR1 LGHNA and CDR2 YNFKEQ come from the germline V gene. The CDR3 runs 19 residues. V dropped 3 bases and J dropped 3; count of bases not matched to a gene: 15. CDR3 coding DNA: TGTGCCAGCAGCCATGGGTCGAGTACTAGCGGGGATGGGACAGATACGCAGTATTTT. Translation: CASSHGSSTSGDGTDTQYF.

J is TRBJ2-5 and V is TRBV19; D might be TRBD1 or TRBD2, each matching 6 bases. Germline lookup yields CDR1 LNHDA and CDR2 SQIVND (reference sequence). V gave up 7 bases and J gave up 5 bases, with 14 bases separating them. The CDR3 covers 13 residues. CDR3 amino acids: CASMGGLKETQYF. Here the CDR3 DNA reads TGTGCCAGTATGGGGGGCCTCAAGGAGACCCAGTACTTC.

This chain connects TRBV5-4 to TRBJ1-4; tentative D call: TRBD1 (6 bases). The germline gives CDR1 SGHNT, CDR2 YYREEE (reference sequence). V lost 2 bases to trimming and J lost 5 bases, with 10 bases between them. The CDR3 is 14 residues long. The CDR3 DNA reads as TGTGCCAGCAGCTTCGCGGGGGGCAATGAAAAACTGTTTTTT. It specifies CASSFAGGNEKLFF.

The CDR3 protein is CASSQDETSVQETQYF. CDR3 in DNA: TGCGCCAGCAGCCAAGACGAGACTAGCGTGCAAGAGACCCAGTACTTC. The chain is built from TRBV4-3 and TRBJ2-5, with 8 bases that match TRBD2. The length of the CDR3 is 16 residues. The V and J ends lost 0 bases and 2 bases, in that order; junction bases with no gene match: 5. Germline V gene sequence: CDR1 LGHNA, CDR2 YSLEER.

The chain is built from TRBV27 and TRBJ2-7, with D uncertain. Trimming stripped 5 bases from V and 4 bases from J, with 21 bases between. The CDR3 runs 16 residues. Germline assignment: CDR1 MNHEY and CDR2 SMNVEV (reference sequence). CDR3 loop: CASSVRRRELLYEQYF. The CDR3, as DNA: TGTGCCAGCAGTGTCCGGAGAAGGGAACTGTTGTACGAGCAGTACTTC.

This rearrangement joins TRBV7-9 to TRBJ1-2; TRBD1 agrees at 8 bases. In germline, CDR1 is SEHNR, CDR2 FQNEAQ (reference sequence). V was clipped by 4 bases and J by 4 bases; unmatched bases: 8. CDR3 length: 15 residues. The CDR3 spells CASSSAGGEVYGYTF. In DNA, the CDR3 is TGTGCCAGCAGCTCGGCAGGGGGCGAGGTCTATGGCTACACCTTC.

CDR3 in amino acids: CASSQSGNAYEQYF. CDR3 bases: TGTGCCAGCAGCCAGTCGGGGAATGCCTACGAGCAGTACTTC. The chain joins TRBV9 to TRBJ2-7; D might be TRBD2 (5 bases). CDR1 and CDR2 (germline): SGDLS, YYNGEE. V was shortened by 4 bases and J by 2 bases, with 13 bases between the two germline ends. The CDR3 contains 14 residues.

Written as DNA, the CDR3 is TGTGCCAGCAGTGAAGGGGTAGGGTTCTCTGGGGCCAACGTCCTGACTTTC. It is translated as CASSEGVGFSGANVLTF. J is TRBJ2-6 and V is TRBV2; D gene ambiguous. V dropped 1 base and J dropped 0 bases, with 10 bases sitting between them. The CDR3 has 17 residues. CDR1 is SNHLY and CDR2 is FYNNEI in the germline V gene.

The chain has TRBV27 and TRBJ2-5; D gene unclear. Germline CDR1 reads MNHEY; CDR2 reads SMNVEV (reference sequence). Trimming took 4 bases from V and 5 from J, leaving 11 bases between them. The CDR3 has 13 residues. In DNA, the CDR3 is TGTGCCAGCAGTTCAACTGCCGGGGAGACCCAGTACTTC. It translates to CASSSTAGETQYF.

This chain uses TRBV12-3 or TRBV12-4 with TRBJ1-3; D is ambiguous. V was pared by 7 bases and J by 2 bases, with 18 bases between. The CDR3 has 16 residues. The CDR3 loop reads CASTPLGEGTGNTIYF. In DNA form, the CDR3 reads TGTGCCAGCACTCCACTGGGAGAAGGAACTGGAAACACCATATATTTT.

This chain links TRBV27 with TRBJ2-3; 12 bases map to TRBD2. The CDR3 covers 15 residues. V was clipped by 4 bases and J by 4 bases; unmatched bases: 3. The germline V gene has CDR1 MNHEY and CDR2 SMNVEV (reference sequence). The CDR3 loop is CASSYGLAGPDTQYF. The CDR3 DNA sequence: TGTGCCAGCAGTTACGGACTAGCGGGACCAGATACGCAGTATTTT.

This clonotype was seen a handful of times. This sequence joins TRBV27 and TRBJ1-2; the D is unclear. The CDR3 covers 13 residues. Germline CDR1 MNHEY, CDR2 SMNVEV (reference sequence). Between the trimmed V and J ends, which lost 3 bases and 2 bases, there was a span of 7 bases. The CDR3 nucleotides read TGTGCCAGCAGTTTGGCGGGGAACTATGGCTACACCTTC. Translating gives CASSLAGNYGYTF.

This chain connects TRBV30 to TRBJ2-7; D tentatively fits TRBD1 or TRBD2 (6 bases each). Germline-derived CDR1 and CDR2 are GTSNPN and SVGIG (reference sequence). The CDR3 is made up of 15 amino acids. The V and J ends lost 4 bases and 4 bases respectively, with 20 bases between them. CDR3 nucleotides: TGTGCCTGGACGGGACTCCACGGGGGCCGTTACGAGCAGTACTTC. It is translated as CAWTGLHGGRYEQYF.

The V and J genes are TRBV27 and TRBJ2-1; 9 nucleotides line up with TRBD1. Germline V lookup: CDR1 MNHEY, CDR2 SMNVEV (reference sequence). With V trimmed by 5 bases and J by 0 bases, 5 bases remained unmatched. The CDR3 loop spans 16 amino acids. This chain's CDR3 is CASSPGQGSSYNEQFF. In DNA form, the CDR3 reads TGTGCCAGCAGTCCGGGACAGGGTAGCTCCTACAATGAGCAGTTCTTC.

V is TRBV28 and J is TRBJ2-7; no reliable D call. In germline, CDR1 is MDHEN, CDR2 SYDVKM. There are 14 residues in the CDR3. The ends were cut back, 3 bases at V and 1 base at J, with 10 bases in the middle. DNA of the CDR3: TGTGCCAGCAGTTTTAAACAGTTTTCCTACGAGCAGTACTTC. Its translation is CASSFKQFSYEQYF.

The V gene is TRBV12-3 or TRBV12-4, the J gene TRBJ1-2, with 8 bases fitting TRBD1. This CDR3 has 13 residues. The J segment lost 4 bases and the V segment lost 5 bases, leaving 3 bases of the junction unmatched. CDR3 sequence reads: CASSQQGVYGYTF. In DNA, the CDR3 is TGTGCCAGCAGTCAACAGGGGGTCTATGGCTACACCTTC.

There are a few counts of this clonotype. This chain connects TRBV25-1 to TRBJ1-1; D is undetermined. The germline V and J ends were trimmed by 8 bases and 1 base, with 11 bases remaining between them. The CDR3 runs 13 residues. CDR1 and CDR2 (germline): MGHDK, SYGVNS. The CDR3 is CASRALGNTEAFF. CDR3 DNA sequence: TGTGCCAGCCGAGCTCTGGGGAACACTGAAGCTTTCTTT.

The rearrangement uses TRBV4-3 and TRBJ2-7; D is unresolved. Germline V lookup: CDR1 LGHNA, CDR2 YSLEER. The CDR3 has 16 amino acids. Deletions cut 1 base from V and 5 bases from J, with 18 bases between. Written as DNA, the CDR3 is TGCGCCAGCAGCCAAGTTGGCGGTCCCCTTTCCCACGAGCAGTACTTC. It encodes CASSQVGGPLSHEQYF.

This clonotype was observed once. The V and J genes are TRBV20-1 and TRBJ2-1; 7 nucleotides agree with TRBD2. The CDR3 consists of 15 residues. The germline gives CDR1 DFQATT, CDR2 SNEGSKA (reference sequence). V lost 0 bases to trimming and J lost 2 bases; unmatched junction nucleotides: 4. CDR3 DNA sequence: TGCAGTGCTAGAGATACTAGCGAAACCTACAATGAGCAGTTCTTC. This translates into CSARDTSETYNEQFF.

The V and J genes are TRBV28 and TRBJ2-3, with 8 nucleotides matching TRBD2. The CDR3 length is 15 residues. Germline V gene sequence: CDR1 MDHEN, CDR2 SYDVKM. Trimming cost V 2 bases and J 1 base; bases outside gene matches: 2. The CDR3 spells CASSLNSGGTDTQYF. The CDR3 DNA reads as TGTGCCAGCAGTTTAAATAGCGGGGGCACAGATACGCAGTATTTT.